The 25 T cell receptor beta chains below come from one sample, sequenced in a study of T cells expressing NK-cell markers (dated by TCRdb to the early 2020s). Library preparation employed 5' RACE. The data were produced on an Illumina HiSeq 2000. Reprocessed by TCRdb, the reads give a single entry per CDR3 protein sequence, without DNA. This sample's records show approximately 110,000 distinct CDR3 sequences. The ten biggest clones cover around 20% of the sample. Sequenced sample: blood T cells: a sorted CD56 or NKG2C T cell subset, CD4+ or CD8+ T cells, or bulk PBMC T cells (not recorded which). These receptors all come from a woman between 18 and 70 years old in good health.

The chain combines TRBV29-1 with TRBJ1-1. Germline V lookup: CDR1 SQVTM, CDR2 ANQGSEA. The CDR3 loop spans 13 amino acids. CDR3 region: CSVVFEVDTEAFF. Full variable domain (remainder filled in from reference TRBV29-1 and TRBJ1-1): SAVISQKPSRDICQRGTSLTIQCQVDSQVTMMFWYRQQPGQSLTLIATANQGSEATYESGFVIDKFPISRPNLTFSTLTVSNMSPEDSSIYLCSVVFEVDTEAFFGQGTRLTVV.

The V and J genes are TRBV6-2 or TRBV6-3 and TRBJ2-1. CDR1 is MNHEY, CDR2 SVGEGT, per germline. The CDR3 totals 15 residues. The CDR3 loop is CASSPSGGAYNEQFF.

The chain uses TRBV27 and TRBJ2-2; TCRdb proposes TRBD1, but this gene call is untestable without DNA. CDR1 is MNHEY, CDR2 SMNVEV, per germline (reference sequence). The length of the CDR3 is 14 residues. The CDR3 is CASSYRTDTGELFF.

The J gene is TRBJ2-5, the V gene TRBV6-2 or TRBV6-3; TCRdb reports TRBD1, a call that lacks DNA to check it against. Per the germline V gene, CDR1 is MNHEY and CDR2 is SVGEGT. The CDR3 extends over 16 amino acids. This CDR3 is CASSPLRTVLQETQYF.

The gene calls are TRBV5-6 and TRBJ2-7; no DNA is available, so the TRBD1 call from TCRdb remains unchecked. CDR3 length equals 14 residues. Germline CDR1 and CDR2: SGHDT and YYEEEE. The CDR3 sequence: CASSLAGGKYEQYF.

J is TRBJ2-2 and V is TRBV12-3 or TRBV12-4. There are 14 residues in the CDR3. The CDR3 spells CASSLPGATGELFF.

The gene calls are TRBV7-9 and TRBJ2-3; without DNA, the TCRdb call of TRBD1 cannot be checked. The CDR3 is made up of 13 amino acids. The germline CDR1 and CDR2 sequences are SEHNR and FQNEAQ (reference sequence). The CDR3 region is CASERGGADTQYF.

This sequence joins TRBV18 and TRBJ1-2. This CDR3 is built from 15 residues. Germline assignment: CDR1 KGHSH and CDR2 LQKENI. The CDR3 region is CASSPPPAGIYGYTF.

The J gene is TRBJ2-1, the V gene TRBV29-1; TCRdb indicates TRBD2, and absent DNA this call remains unverified. This CDR3 has 12 residues. The germline V gene has CDR1 SQVTM and CDR2 ANQGSEA. The CDR3 reads CSVVLVGNEQFF.

The genes are TRBV12-3 or TRBV12-4 and TRBJ1-3; TCRdb proposes TRBD1, but this gene call is untestable without DNA. The CDR3 contains 16 residues. This CDR3 reads CASSSPRGRVGNTIYF.

The CDR3 region is CASSQGTGGDEQFF. This chain connects TRBV3-1 to TRBJ2-1; the D gene TCRdb calls, TRBD1, cannot be checked with no DNA. The CDR3 has 14 amino acids. Germline V gene data show CDR1 as LGHDT and CDR2 as YNNKEL (reference sequence).

The chain couples TRBV29-1 to TRBJ2-7; with no DNA, the TCRdb D assignment of TRBD1 cannot be verified. Per germline, CDR1 SQVTM and CDR2 ANQGSEA. The CDR3 runs to 13 residues. The CDR3 reads CSGGQGFSYEQYF.

This chain uses TRBV18 with TRBJ2-1. This CDR3 is built from 12 residues. The V gene's germline CDR1 is KGHSH and CDR2 LQKENI. The CDR3 loop is CASSPPGIEQFF. Full variable domain (remainder filled in from reference TRBV18 and TRBJ2-1): NAGVMQNPRHLVRRRGQEARLRCSPMKGHSHVYWYRQLPEEGLKFMVYLQKENIIDESGMPKERFSAEFPKEGPSILRIQQVVRGDSAAYFCASSPPGIEQFFGPGTRLTVL.

The rearrangement uses TRBV27 and TRBJ1-5; there is no DNA to check the TCRdb D call of TRBD1. Germline V gives CDR1 MNHEY, CDR2 SMNVEV (reference sequence). CDR3 length equals 14 residues. The CDR3 sequence: CASSFKCRGQPQHF.

This chain links TRBV4-3 with TRBJ2-5. CDR3 size: 18 residues. Germline loops: CDR1 LGHNA, CDR2 YSLEER. CDR3 region: CASSQDLEEIPSGETQYF.

The chain employs TRBV18 and TRBJ1-4; the TCRdb call, TRBD1, lacks DNA for checking. The germline CDR1 and CDR2 sequences are KGHSH and LQKENI. CDR3 length: 14 amino acids. The CDR3 sequence: CASSDEGLGEKLFF. The full variable domain, its missing parts supplied by reference TRBV18 and TRBJ1-4, is NAGVMQNPRHLVRRRGQEARLRCSPMKGHSHVYWYRQLPEEGLKFMVYLQKENIIDESGMPKERFSAEFPKEGPSILRIQQVVRGDSAAYFCASSDEGLGEKLFFGSGTQLSVL.

The CDR3 here is CASSQMTLGQGGTEAFF. The rearrangement joins TRBV4-1 to TRBJ1-1; the TCRdb D gene call, TRBD1, has no DNA to confirm it. The V gene's germline CDR1 is MGHRA and CDR2 YSYEKL. CDR3 length: 17 residues.

V gene TRBV20-1 combines with J gene TRBJ2-7; without DNA, the TCRdb call of TRBD2 cannot be checked. The germline CDR1 and CDR2 sequences are DFQATT and SNEGSKA (reference sequence). CDR3 length equals 15 residues. The CDR3 here is CSARDRAYSSYEQYF.

This sequence joins TRBV7-3 and TRBJ2-1; TCRdb names TRBD1, which stays unverified in the absence of DNA. Germline V gene data show CDR1 as SGHTA and CDR2 as FQGTGA. The CDR3 loop spans 15 amino acids. CDR3 in amino acids: CASSPGLVRYNEQFF. Supplemented by reference TRBV7-3 and TRBJ2-1, the full variable domain reads GAGVSQTPSNKVTEKGKYVELRCDPISGHTALYWYRQSLGQGPEFLIYFQGTGAADDSGLPNDRFFAVRPEGSVSTLKIQRTERGDSAVYLCASSPGLVRYNEQFFGPGTRLTVL.

This chain links TRBV9 with TRBJ2-2; TCRdb names TRBD2, which stays unverified in the absence of DNA. Germline values: CDR1 SGDLS, CDR2 YYNGEE. The CDR3 is 14 residues long. The CDR3 loop is CASSPGLTFWELFF.

V and J are TRBV28 and TRBJ2-1; TCRdb outputs TRBD2, but without DNA this stays unchecked. The germline CDR1 and CDR2 sequences are MDHEN and SYDVKM. This CDR3 spans 16 amino acids. This CDR3 reads CASSPSSAGDGNEQFF.

The chain links TRBV7-6 to TRBJ2-1; TCRdb's D call, TRBD2, is unchecked because there is no DNA. Germline V CDR1 and CDR2: SGHVS, FNYEAQ. This CDR3 is 18 amino acids long. CDR3 sequence: CASSSGLAGGQRYNEQFF.

This rearrangement joins TRBV20-1 to TRBJ1-6; TCRdb indicates TRBD1, and absent DNA this call remains unverified. This CDR3 has 14 residues. The germline V gene encodes CDR1 DFQATT and CDR2 SNEGSKA (reference sequence). The CDR3: CSAPGPGGDSPLHF.

The V call is TRBV6-2 or TRBV6-3, the J call TRBJ2-5. This CDR3 region has 13 residues. The germline CDR1 and CDR2 sequences are MNHEY and SVGEGT. The CDR3 sequence: CASSLTVEETQYF.

The V and J genes are TRBV12-3 or TRBV12-4 and TRBJ2-7; TCRdb outputs TRBD2, but without DNA this stays unchecked. This CDR3 comprises 13 residues. This CDR3 reads CASSRAFAYEQYF.